This T cell receptor beta chain was profiled in a study of blood T cell repertoires in COVID-19. For the study at large: Samples of COVID-19 (acute and convalescent) were obtained from the United States, Italy and Spain. The cDNA or gDNA used as material had been derived from T cells, B-cell-depleted T cells, or PBMCs.

The length of the CDR3 is 13 residues. Germline CDR1 LGHNA, CDR2 YNFKEQ. V was clipped by 1 base and J by 9 bases, with 7 bases between them. Per the study methods: The assay estimated nucleated cells by amplifying reference gene primers. Method: immunoSEQ multiplex PCR; TCRdb's copy keeps in-frame clones and lacks some. V, J and clone size derive from that table, while D and trimming were established from the DNA sequence. This sample has about 80,000 clones; roughly 85% occur once, and the top ten carry nearly 5%. Sequencing was done on a sample of peripheral blood. The gene calls are TRBV4-2 and TRBJ1-6; D gene unclear. This sequence originates from a woman of 80 years or more with active or convalescent COVID-19. The CDR3 DNA follows: TGTGCCAGCAGCCAAGTGGCGGTTTCACCCCTCCACTTT. Residues: CASSQVAVSPLHF.